The 28 T cell receptor beta chains given below trace back to one sample, sequenced in a study of blood T cells in healthy people across ages. Through a sample-barcoded 5' primer and a J-beta primer mix, a second PCR was run for roughly 6 to 11 cycles. TCRdb ran MiXCR on the 5' RACE reads and lists one entry per CDR3 protein. The table shows some 700,000 distinct CDR3 sequences, with 22% occurring only once. Source material: blood. The receptors were sampled from a man in his 70s in good health.

V gene TRBV20-1 combines with J gene TRBJ2-3; D may be TRBD2 (6 bases). The germline V gene has CDR1 DFQATT and CDR2 SNEGSKA (reference sequence). Trimming shortened V by 0 bases and J by 5 bases, and 15 bases separated the two germline ends. This CDR3 contains 15 residues. DNA for the CDR3: TGCAGTGCTAGAGATTTGCGGGGCATAGGAGATACGCAGTATTTT. This translates into CSARDLRGIGDTQYF.

This clonotype turned up a few times. The chain couples TRBV24-1 to TRBJ1-2; 10 nucleotides align to TRBD1. CDR3 length: 17 residues. Germline V gene data show CDR1 as KGHDR and CDR2 as SFDVKD. V shed 5 bases, J shed 2 bases, and the junction held 10 bases outside the gene matches. CDR3 sequence (DNA): TGTGCCACCAGTGGAGGGACAGGGGACTTTCTAAACTATGGCTACACCTTC. Its translation is CATSGGTGDFLNYGYTF.

The chain has TRBV20-1 and TRBJ1-5; 12 bases line up with TRBD1. This CDR3 contains 18 residues. Germline-derived CDR1 and CDR2 are DFQATT and SNEGSKA (reference sequence). V was pared by 0 bases and J by 7 bases, with 13 bases of the junction left unmatched. CDR3: CSARDGDRGHTGWQPQHF. DNA of the CDR3: TGCAGTGCTAGAGATGGGGACAGGGGGCACACCGGTTGGCAGCCCCAGCATTTT.

The rearrangement joins TRBV12-3 or TRBV12-4 to TRBJ2-3; 10 nucleotides agree with TRBD2. With V trimmed by 6 bases and J by 2 bases, 5 bases remained unmatched. This CDR3 is built from 15 residues. The CDR3 nucleotides are TGTGCCAGCAGGGTAGCGGGGGGACCCACAGATACGCAGTATTTT. This encodes CASRVAGGPTDTQYF.

The rearrangement uses TRBV6-5 and TRBJ2-4; the D gene is possibly TRBD2 (5 bases). Germline assignment: CDR1 MNHEY and CDR2 SVGAGI. The V and J ends lost 5 bases and 8 bases respectively, with 16 bases between them. The CDR3 covers 14 residues. The CDR3 nucleotides read TGTGCCAGCAGTCCCAACTATATCGGGGACATTCAGTACTTC. This sequence encodes CASSPNYIGDIQYF.

V is TRBV20-1 and J is TRBJ2-3, with D unclear. There are 13 residues in the CDR3. Germline V gene data show CDR1 as DFQATT and CDR2 as SNEGSKA (reference sequence). Trimming stripped 6 bases from V and 2 bases from J, with 12 bases between. This CDR3 is CSAVRGLTDTQYF. CDR3 DNA sequence: TGCAGTGCCGTCCGTGGCCTCACAGATACGCAGTATTTT.

The chain links TRBV11-3 to TRBJ2-3; TRBD1 or TRBD2 may be the D gene (5 bases each). The CDR3 covers 15 residues. CDR1 and CDR2 (germline): SGHNT, YENEEA. The ends were cut back, 0 bases at V and 1 base at J, with 8 bases in the middle. Here the CDR3 reads CASSLDRGRTDTQYF. The CDR3 DNA reads as TGTGCCAGCAGCTTAGATCGGGGCCGCACAGATACGCAGTATTTT.

This chain uses TRBV24-1 with TRBJ1-2; 10 bases line up with TRBD1. Germline values: CDR1 KGHDR, CDR2 SFDVKD. CDR3 length: 14 residues. J gave up 2 bases and V 5 bases, and 1 base lay outside the gene matches. The CDR3 protein is CATSGGQGNYGYTF. CDR3 DNA sequence: TGTGCCACCAGTGGGGGACAGGGGAACTATGGCTACACCTTC.

This clonotype has only a few counts. The chain has TRBV28 and TRBJ1-2; D might be TRBD1 (5 bases). Between the trimmed V and J ends, which lost 6 bases and 4 bases, there was a span of 21 bases. Germline loops: CDR1 MDHEN, CDR2 SYDVKM. The CDR3 totals 16 residues. The CDR3 spells CASSKRGQGLPYGYTF. The CDR3 DNA reads TGTGCCAGCAGCAAAAGGGGCCAGGGCTTGCCCTATGGCTACACCTTC.

A few counts support this clonotype. The chain uses TRBV6-1 and TRBJ1-1; D is ambiguous. There are 14 residues in the CDR3. Trimming took 1 base from V and 5 from J, leaving 11 bases between them. Germline CDR1 MNHNS, CDR2 SASEGT. CDR3 sequence reads: CASSEGFEDTEAFF. The CDR3 DNA reads as TGTGCCAGCAGTGAAGGGTTTGAAGATACTGAAGCTTTCTTT.

The chain joins TRBV12-3 or TRBV12-4 to TRBJ1-5; 8 positions match TRBD1. This CDR3 contains 15 residues. The J segment lost 5 bases and the V segment lost 3 bases, leaving 6 bases of the junction unmatched. The CDR3 nucleotides read TGTGCCAGCAGTTTTGACAGGGGAAGATATCAGCCCCAGCATTTT. Its translation: CASSFDRGRYQPQHF.

Only a few counts were recorded for this clonotype. V usage is TRBV14 and J usage is TRBJ2-7; D possibly corresponds to TRBD1 (5 bases). V was shortened by 4 bases and J by 1 base, with 11 bases between the two germline ends. This CDR3 is 14 amino acids long. The germline V gene has CDR1 SGHDN and CDR2 FVKESK. CDR3 loop: CASSPRQWSYEQYF. The CDR3 nucleotides are TGTGCCAGCAGCCCCCGACAGTGGTCCTACGAGCAGTACTTC.

V gene TRBV18 combines with J gene TRBJ2-2; TRBD1 agrees at 8 bases. The CDR3 loop spans 15 amino acids. V shed 8 bases, J shed 3 bases, and the junction held 8 bases outside the gene matches. Germline CDR1 and CDR2: KGHSH and LQKENI. The CDR3 DNA reads as TGTGCCAGCGCCCGGACAGGGACGGACACCGGGGAGCTGTTTTTT. Translated: CASARTGTDTGELFF.

V and J are TRBV5-1 and TRBJ2-5, with a possible D match to TRBD2 (6 bases). This CDR3 comprises 15 residues. The V and J ends lost 2 bases and 4 bases respectively, with 15 bases between them. Per germline, CDR1 SGHRS and CDR2 YFSETQ. The CDR3 sequence: CASSFRTGVGETQYF. CDR3 in DNA: TGCGCCAGCAGCTTCAGAACGGGGGTTGGAGAGACCCAGTACTTC.

The V call is TRBV20-1, the J call TRBJ1-6, with TRBD1 as a possible D gene (6 bases). The CDR3 is 14 residues long. The V and J ends lost 3 bases and 4 bases respectively, with 10 bases between them. Germline V gene sequence: CDR1 DFQATT, CDR2 SNEGSKA (reference sequence). The CDR3, as DNA: TGCAGTGCTAGCGGACAGAGGTATAATTCACCCCTCCACTTT. It codes for CSASGQRYNSPLHF.

Ten or more counts support this clonotype. The chain carries TRBV27 and TRBJ1-1; no clear D. V gave up 2 bases and J gave up 3 bases, with 10 bases separating them. Germline assignment: CDR1 MNHEY and CDR2 SMNVEV (reference sequence). The CDR3 runs to 14 residues. The CDR3 is CASSLGDLDTEAFF. CDR3 in DNA: TGTGCCAGCAGTTTAGGGGATTTGGACACTGAAGCTTTCTTT.

CDR3 in DNA: TGTGCCTGGAAAGGGAACACTGAAGCTTTCTTT. Its translation: CAWKGNTEAFF. The V call is TRBV30, the J call TRBJ1-1; no clear D gene. CDR1 and CDR2 from the germline V gene are GTSNPN and SVGIG (reference sequence). This CDR3 is built from 11 residues. Trimming took off 4 bases at V and 1 base at J, with 4 bases between the two ends.

This chain's CDR3 is CASSTMRGTYNEQFF. CDR3 in DNA: TGTGCCAGCAGTACGATGAGAGGGACGTACAATGAGCAGTTCTTC. The chain combines TRBV12-3 or TRBV12-4 with TRBJ2-1, with D perhaps being TRBD1 or TRBD2 (5 bases each). Trimming shortened V by 5 bases and J by 4 bases, and 15 bases separated the two germline ends. CDR3 length: 15 amino acids.

The V call is TRBV6-1, the J call TRBJ2-5; D remains unclear. Near its end, the DNA agrees better with TRBJ2-1, so the J call may be wrong. From germline, CDR1 is MNHNS and CDR2 SASEGT. The length of the CDR3 is 12 residues. DNA for the CDR3: TGTGCCAGCAGTTATGCCCGGAGTGAGCAGTTCTTC. This encodes CASSYARSEQFF.

Remarks on this clonotype: At one end, the junction sequence differs from germline, possibly due to a read error. V gene TRBV3-1 combines with J gene TRBJ1-2; TRBD1 matches 9 bases. Germline CDR1 and CDR2: LGHDT and YNNKEL (reference sequence). The CDR3 is 16 residues long. The DNA of the CDR3 is TGTGCCGGCAGCCAATTTATCGGACAGGGGAACTATGGCTACACCTTC. It is translated as CAGSQFIGQGNYGYTF.

This clonotype has a handful of counts. The genes are TRBV7-9 and TRBJ2-6; D ambiguous. Per germline, CDR1 SEHNR and CDR2 FQNEAQ (reference sequence). This CDR3 has 14 residues. The V end was cut by 5 bases, the J end by 8 bases, with 13 bases between. CDR3 nucleotides: TGTGCCAGCAGCCTACCAGAAGTAACCAACGTCCTGACTTTC. Translated: CASSLPEVTNVLTF. The whole variable domain, filled in from reference TRBV7-9 and TRBJ2-6, reads DTGVSQNPRHKITKRGQNVTFRCDPISEHNRLYWYRQTLGQGPEFLTYFQNEAQLEKSRLLSDRFSAERPKGSFSTLEIQRTEQGDSAMYLCASSLPEVTNVLTFGAGSRLTVL.

This clonotype was detected a few times. This sequence joins TRBV4-1 and TRBJ2-7; possible D gene TRBD1, 6 bases. This CDR3 region has 15 residues. V lost 5 bases, J lost 3 bases, and 17 bases lay in between. The V gene's germline CDR1 is MGHRA and CDR2 YSYEKL. This CDR3 is CASSSPDSVIYEQYF. The DNA for the CDR3 is TGCGCCAGCAGCTCGCCGGACAGTGTTATCTACGAGCAGTACTTC.

This chain uses TRBV12-3 or TRBV12-4 with TRBJ1-1, with D uncertain. The CDR3 extends over 15 amino acids. V was clipped by 6 bases and J by 7 bases, with 21 bases between them. This chain's CDR3 is CASRRAGLGSGEAFF. The CDR3 DNA reads as TGTGCCAGCAGACGAGCGGGATTGGGGTCTGGTGAAGCTTTCTTT.

The chain couples TRBV6-1 to TRBJ2-3; 16 nucleotides line up with TRBD2. Trimming removed 6 bases from V and 2 bases from J; junction bases left unmatched: 5. The CDR3 is 17 amino acids. Germline V gene sequence: CDR1 MNHNS, CDR2 SASEGT. The CDR3 loop is CASSEGLAGGLTDTQYF. The DNA of the CDR3 is TGTGCCAGCAGCGAGGGACTAGCGGGGGGGCTCACAGATACGCAGTATTTT.

Comment on this clonotype: This could be a read error, since a much larger clone is one nucleotide away. The gene calls are TRBV12-3 or TRBV12-4 and TRBJ2-3; 7 nucleotides match TRBD1. The end of the DNA fits TRBJ1-5 better, so the J call may be wrong. This CDR3 is 17 amino acids long. DNA of the CDR3: TGTGCCAGCAGTTCGAAACCAGGGGGTATGAGCACAGATACGCAGCATTTT. Amino acid sequence: CASSSKPGGMSTDTQHF.

The V call is TRBV7-9, the J call TRBJ1-5; no reliable D call. V was clipped by 5 bases and J by 3 bases, with 14 bases between them. The germline V gene has CDR1 SEHNR and CDR2 FQNEAQ (reference sequence). This CDR3 contains 15 residues. CDR3 protein: CASSPMRDLNQPQHF. The CDR3 DNA follows: TGTGCCAGCAGCCCAATGAGGGATCTCAATCAGCCCCAGCATTTT.

In this sample, this clonotype turned up a few times. V and J are TRBV6-1 and TRBJ2-1; either TRBD1 or TRBD2 may supply D (5 bases each). V lost 6 bases, J lost 4 bases, and 19 bases lay in between. The germline V gene encodes CDR1 MNHNS and CDR2 SASEGT. The CDR3 spans 16 residues. This CDR3 reads CASSTKEVGVYNEQFF. The CDR3 coding sequence is TGTGCCAGCAGCACCAAGGAGGTGGGGGTATACAATGAGCAGTTCTTC.

The rearrangement uses TRBV12-3 or TRBV12-4 and TRBJ2-1, with TRBD2 identical over 7 bases. The J segment lost 2 bases and the V segment lost 6 bases, leaving 10 bases of the junction unmatched. This CDR3 region has 16 residues. CDR3 sequence: CASSQIPGTTYNEQFF. The CDR3 nucleotides read TGTGCCAGCAGCCAAATTCCCGGGACTACCTACAATGAGCAGTTCTTC.